The entry below describes one T cell receptor (beta chain). No antigen is known for it. These data are taken from a study of CD8 T cells in ankylosing spondylitis. MiXCR was run by TCRdb on the 5' RACE reads, yielding one entry per CDR3 protein. The table has approximately 200,000 distinct CDR3 sequences, more than 10% seen once; the top ten hold 15% to 20%. The V and J ends lost 1 base and 13 bases respectively, with 8 bases between them. There are 11 residues in the CDR3. Per the germline V gene, CDR1 is SEHNR and CDR2 is FQNEAQ (reference sequence). Whole-study results and caveats: Apparently characteristic of ankylosing spondylitis blood was a TCR beta motif (about 8 highly homologous variants).

The sequence was obtained from a male donor with ankylosing spondylitis or in good health (not recorded which). Sample: blood, either unsorted or a sorted T cell fraction (not recorded which). This sequence joins TRBV7-9 and TRBJ2-4; D is unresolved. The CDR3 DNA follows: TGTGCCAGCAGCTTAGGGACCTTCCAGTACTTC. It yields the protein CASSLGTFQYF. The whole variable domain, filled in from reference TRBV7-9 and TRBJ2-4, reads DTGVSQNPRHKITKRGQNVTFRCDPISEHNRLYWYRQTLGQGPEFLTYFQNEAQLEKSRLLSDRFSAERPKGSFSTLEIQRTEQGDSAMYLCASSLGTFQYFGAGTRLSVL.